Listed below are T cell receptor beta chains from one sample, sequenced in a study of control samples from healthy donors and cancer patients. Profiling relied on immunoSEQ multiplex PCR, and the TCRdb table lists in-frame clones only, not all of them. The sample lists 150,000 to 200,000 clones, almost 90% seen once, with about 1.4% in the top ten. Sequenced: blood. The receptor source for this set is a woman aged 50 to 60 in good health. The CDR3 runs from the conserved cysteine through the conserved F or W. D genes are given only for firm matches. Expanded clones get a size class; other rows say once, few or many, or leave the size out.

TRBV5-1,TRBD1,once,TRBJ2-3,15,TGCGCCAGCAGCTTGGGTGAGACAGGGCCAGATACGCAGTATTTT,CASSLGETGPDTQYF
TRBV9,TRBD2,.,TRBJ2-1,17,TGTGCCAGCAGCGTAGGATTAGCTAGCGGGGGGCAGAATGAGCAGTTCTTC,CASSVGLASGGQNEQFF
TRBV6-4,TRBD1,.,TRBJ2-5,14,TGTGCCACTAGAGGGGGCCGAGGTGAAGAGACCCAGTACTTC,CATRGGRGEETQYF
TRBV6-5,.,once,TRBJ2-1,11,TGTGCCAGCCTCTGGGGGAATGAGCAGTTCTTC,CASLWGNEQFF
TRBV5-4,TRBD2,.,TRBJ2-5,16,TGTGCCAGCAGCCCTGGACTAGCGGGGGGTGGAGAGACCCAGTACTTC,CASSPGLAGGGETQYF
TRBV28,.,.,TRBJ2-7,13,TGTGCCAGCAGTCCGCCCTCGCTCAGCGAGCAGTACTTC,CASSPPSLSEQYF
TRBV30,.,.,TRBJ2-2,15,TGTGCCTGGAGTGGACACAGTACGAACACCGGGGAGCTGTTTTTT,CAWSGHSTNTGELFF
TRBV19,.,.,TRBJ2-4,15,TGTGCCAGTAGTATTCTTCAGCGCTCTGGAAACATTCAGTACTTC,CASSILQRSGNIQYF
TRBV15,.,.,TRBJ1-2,14,TGTGCCACCAGCTACAGGGCGTCGGGGCATGGCTACACCTTC,CATSYRASGHGYTF
TRBV28,.,.,TRBJ1-2,14,TGTGCCAGCAAGGGTGGTTTCCGCGGCTATGGCTACACCTTC,CASKGGFRGYGYTF
TRBV12-3/TRBV12-4,.,once,TRBJ1-2,11,TGTGCCAGCAGTAGCAGGGGAGGCTACACCTTC,CASSSRGGYTF
TRBV24-1,TRBD1,few,TRBJ1-1,13,TGTGCCACCAAGGGGACAGGGGGGACTGAAGCTTTCTTT,CATKGTGGTEAFF
TRBV14,TRBD1,.,TRBJ1-1,15,TGTGCCAGCAGCCAGAGCTACAGGGGGACCACTGAAGCTTTCTTT,CASSQSYRGTTEAFF
TRBV9,TRBD2,.,TRBJ2-7,13,TGTGCCAGCAGCGCCCTCAGGGAGGGCAAGCAGTACTTC,CASSALREGKQYF
TRBV28,TRBD2,.,TRBJ2-1,17,TGTGCCAGCAGTTTAATTGTGAGGACTAGCGGGGTCAATGAGCAGTTCTTC,CASSLIVRTSGVNEQFF
TRBV16,TRBD1,.,TRBJ1-2,14,TGTGCCAGCAGCCAATCTACAGGGGGTTCTGGCTACACCTTC,CASSQSTGGSGYTF
TRBV27,.,.,TRBJ1-3,11,TGTGCCAGCAGTTGGGGAAACACCATATATTTT,CASSWGNTIYF
TRBV24-1,.,.,TRBJ2-1,12,TGTGCCACCAGTGATTTGCGAAACGAGCAGTTCTTC,CATSDLRNEQFF
TRBV9,.,.,TRBJ1-1,18,TGTGCCAGCAGCGTAGAAGCCTCCCATGTGGGCGAGGGCACTGAAGCTTTCTTT,CASSVEASHVGEGTEAFF
TRBV3-1/TRBV3-2,.,.,TRBJ2-2,17,TGTGCCAGCAGCCAAGATCCCCACAGGGTGGCCGCCGGGGAGCTGTTTTTT,CASSQDPHRVAAGELFF
TRBV29-1,TRBD1,.,TRBJ1-2,14,TGCAGCGTTGAAGGGACAGGGGGCGAGAATGGCTACACCTTC,CSVEGTGGENGYTF
TRBV28,.,few,TRBJ2-6,19,TGTGCCAGCAGTTTATGGGGGCTGGACGGCGGAGCTGGGGCCAACGTCCTGACTTTC,CASSLWGLDGGAGANVLTF
TRBV4-1,TRBD1,once,TRBJ1-2,15,TGCGCCAGCAGCCCCCCGGGGACAGCTAACTATGGCTACACCTTC,CASSPPGTANYGYTF
TRBV5-1,TRBD1,.,TRBJ1-5,14,TGCGCCAGCAGCTGGGGGGACAGGAGCCAGCCCCAGCATTTT,CASSWGDRSQPQHF
TRBV7-3,.,.,TRBJ1-2,13,TGTGCCAGCAGCTTAGGGTCGGAGAATGGCTACACCTTC,CASSLGSENGYTF
TRBV3-1/TRBV3-2,TRBD1,.,TRBJ2-5,16,TGTGCCAGCAGCCCGACCCCAACAGGGGGCGGGGAGACCCAGTACTTC,CASSPTPTGGGETQYF
TRBV6-1,.,.,TRBJ2-5,14,TGTGCCAGCAGTGAAGTCGGACAGCAAGAGACCCAGTACTTC,CASSEVGQQETQYF
TRBV15,.,.,TRBJ2-7,12,TGTGCCACCAGCAGAGCAACGGGGGAGCAGTACTTC,CATSRATGEQYF
TRBV6-1,.,.,TRBJ1-6,15,TGTGCCAGCAGTGAATTGGGCCCAGGAGATTCACCCCTCCACTTT,CASSELGPGDSPLHF
TRBV11-2,TRBD2,.,TRBJ2-1,18,TGTGCCAGCAGCTTAGATTTCGGAGCGGGAGTCTCCTACAATGAGCAGTTCTTC,CASSLDFGAGVSYNEQFF
TRBV5-4,.,.,TRBJ2-1,16,TGTGCCAGCAGCTTGGCGGTGGGAGGTACTTACAATGAGCAGTTCTTC,CASSLAVGGTYNEQFF
TRBV7-3,.,once,TRBJ2-2,12,TGTGCCAGCAGCTCGGGAGTAGGGGAGCTGTTTTTT,CASSSGVGELFF
TRBV6-1,.,.,TRBJ2-5,16,TGTGCCAGCAGTGAACAATGGAGGGGAAGCCAAGAGACCCAGTACTTC,CASSEQWRGSQETQYF
TRBV14,.,.,TRBJ1-1,13,TGTGCCAGCTCCATAAGACGGGACACTGAAGCTTTCTTT,CASSIRRDTEAFF
TRBV15,TRBD1,once,TRBJ1-6,15,TGTGCCACCAGCAGAGGGGGACAGCTAAATTCACCCCTCCACTTT,CATSRGGQLNSPLHF
TRBV6-6,.,.,TRBJ1-6,16,TGTGCCAGCAGTTACTCAGGCCCGGTCGGTAATTCACCCCTCCACTTT,CASSYSGPVGNSPLHF
TRBV28,.,.,TRBJ1-3,14,TGTGCCAGCAGCCCCGGGACTTTTGGAAACACCATATATTTT,CASSPGTFGNTIYF
TRBV5-4,.,.,TRBJ1-1,14,TGTGCCAGCAGCTTGGACGGTAGAGGAACTGAAGCTTTCTTT,CASSLDGRGTEAFF
TRBV28,.,.,TRBJ2-7,13,TGTGCCAGCAACGGAGTAGATCGGTACGAGCAGTACTTC,CASNGVDRYEQYF
TRBV29-1,TRBD1,.,TRBJ1-5,13,TGCAGCGTGGCCCGGGACAGGGATCAGCCCCAGCATTTT,CSVARDRDQPQHF
TRBV27,TRBD1,.,TRBJ1-6,14,TGTGCCAGCAGTCGGGACAGGGTCAATTCACCCCTCCACTTT,CASSRDRVNSPLHF
TRBV9,TRBD1,once,TRBJ1-4,15,TGTGCCAGCAGCCCGGGGACAGTCTCTGATGAAAAACTGTTTTTT,CASSPGTVSDEKLFF
TRBV4-3,.,.,TRBJ1-2,14,TGCGCCAGCAGCTCTGGACGCGGACCCTATGGCTACACCTTC,CASSSGRGPYGYTF
TRBV27,TRBD1,.,TRBJ1-5,15,TGTGCCAGCAGTATCAGACAGGGGGCAGGTCAGCCCCAGCATTTT,CASSIRQGAGQPQHF
TRBV4-3,.,.,TRBJ1-3,16,TGCGCCAGCAGCCAAGAACAGGCCATCTCTGGAAACACCATATATTTT,CASSQEQAISGNTIYF
TRBV6-2/TRBV6-3,TRBD1,.,TRBJ1-2,14,TGTGCCAGCAGTTCTACAGGGGGCCTCTATGGCTACACCTTC,CASSSTGGLYGYTF
TRBV2,.,.,TRBJ2-7,12,TGTGCCTGCGACACCCCTGGAGGCGAGCAGTACTTC,CACDTPGGEQYF
TRBV5-1,.,.,TRBJ2-3,15,TGCGCCAGCAGCTTGGTATGGGAGCGTACAGATACGCAGTATTTT,CASSLVWERTDTQYF
TRBV27,TRBD1,.,TRBJ1-2,12,TGTGCCAGCAGAGGGACAGCCTATGGCTACACCTTC,CASRGTAYGYTF
TRBV7-2,.,few,TRBJ2-3,12,TGTGCCAGCAAGCAGGGCACAGATACGCAGTATTTT,CASKQGTDTQYF
TRBV9,.,.,TRBJ2-3,15,TGTGCCAGCAGCGTAGTTGGGCTTAGCACAGATACGCAGTATTTT,CASSVVGLSTDTQYF